This T cell receptor beta chain emerged from a study of Ad26.COV2.S vaccination and SARS-CoV-2 variants. Using immunoSEQ multiplex PCR, the repertoire was profiled, and TCRdb retains in-frame clones only, with some absent. The sample lists 440,000 or so clones, about 90% occurring once. As to treatment: some 20 received Ad26.COV2.S at low or high dose, single or two shots; 5 received placebo; per-sample allocation not given. Samples analyzed were those drawn on day 63 after the first vaccine or placebo injection. Wuhan-strain spike was delivered by a replication-incompetent Ad26 vector. Germline assignment: CDR1 MNHNS and CDR2 SASEGT. The CDR3 extends over 12 amino acids. V was cut by 0 bases and J by 9 bases, with 6 bases left in between.

V usage is TRBV6-1 and J usage is TRBJ1-5; D is undetermined. The source material was peripheral blood, sampled in a trial of Ad26.COV2.S vaccine versus placebo. The receptor's source is a person between 18 and 65 years old who received the Ad26.COV2.S COVID-19 vaccine or a placebo. CDR3 region: CASSEAGRPQHF. CDR3 DNA: TGTGCCAGCAGTGAAGCGGGGAGGCCCCAGCATTTT.